These 21 T cell receptor beta chains originate from one sample sequenced in a study of CD8 T cells in Susac syndrome. The RNA input was roughly 0.45 to 1 ug, and it was reverse transcribed with random hexamers. TCRdb processed the immunoSEQ multiplex PCR reads anew with MiXCR; each CDR3 protein has one entry. The top ten clones hold about 0.15% of a sample with about 140,000 distinct CDR3 sequences, around 95% of them seen once. The sequenced sample was CD4+ T cells from PBMCs. These receptors all come from a human donor with Susac syndrome.

The rearrangement joins TRBV28 to TRBJ2-1; D perhaps matches TRBD2 (5 bases). Germline CDR1 reads MDHEN; CDR2 reads SYDVKM. V was trimmed by 2 bases and J by 9 bases, leaving 11 bases between them. The CDR3 has 13 amino acids. In nucleotides, the CDR3 is TGTGCCAGCAGTTTAGTTTCGGGGTCTGAGCAGTTCTTC. Residues: CASSLVSGSEQFF.

The chain recombines TRBV18 with TRBJ2-7, with D perhaps matching TRBD1 (5 bases). CDR3 length: 13 residues. Trimming stripped 1 base from V and 4 bases from J, with 8 bases between. In germline, CDR1 is KGHSH, CDR2 LQKENI. The chain's CDR3 is CASSPQGWYEQYF. For the CDR3, the DNA is TGTGCCAGCTCACCACAGGGGTGGTACGAGCAGTACTTC.

CDR3 residues: CASRGLAGSGSRYEQYF. For the CDR3, the DNA is TGCGCCAGCCGCGGACTAGCGGGGTCTGGCTCCCGCTACGAGCAGTACTTC. V is TRBV5-1 and J is TRBJ2-7; 12 nucleotides line up with TRBD2. The CDR3 consists of 17 residues. Germline V gives CDR1 SGHRS, CDR2 YFSETQ. With V trimmed by 7 bases and J by 3 bases, 14 bases remained unmatched.

The chain links TRBV1 to TRBJ1-1. TRBV1 is described as a pseudogene. The CDR3 loop spans 15 amino acids. The CDR3 loop reads CTSSQDSFQDTEAFF. CDR3 DNA: TGCACCAGCAGCCAAGACTCATTTCAGGACACTGAAGCTTTCTTT.

The chain is built from TRBV29-1 and TRBJ2-7; possible D gene TRBD2, 6 bases. CDR3 length equals 13 residues. Trimming left V 1 base short and J 4 bases short, with 11 bases between. CDR1 and CDR2 from the germline V gene are SQVTM and ANQGSEA. The CDR3 nucleotides read TGCAGCGTTGAAGCAGCCGGGGGTTACGAGCAGTACTTC. This translates into CSVEAAGGYEQYF.

This clonotype was observed once. V is TRBV30 and J is TRBJ1-5; 9 nucleotides agree with TRBD1. The CDR3 spans 15 residues. Germline V gene lookup returns CDR1 GTSNPN and CDR2 SVGIG (reference sequence). The trim removed 4 bases at V and 5 bases at J, leaving 9 bases unmatched. The CDR3 DNA reads as TGTGCCTGGAACCCCCGGGACAGGGATTATCAGCCCCAGCATTTT. Residues: CAWNPRDRDYQPQHF.

The rearrangement joins TRBV29-1 to TRBJ2-1, with TRBD1 matching 9 bases. Per the germline V gene, CDR1 is SQVTM and CDR2 is ANQGSEA. After removal of 7 bases from V and 5 bases from J, the junction contained 6 bases not matched to a gene. The CDR3 extends over 13 amino acids. CDR3 loop: CSAGTGHNNEQFF. The CDR3 bases are TGCAGCGCCGGGACAGGGCACAACAATGAGCAGTTCTTC.

This clonotype came up once. The rearrangement uses TRBV3-1 and TRBJ2-2; 9 bases fit TRBD1. The V gene end was trimmed by 4 bases and the J gene end by 0 bases; junction bases not matched to a gene: 3. CDR3 length equals 16 residues. Germline V gives CDR1 LGHDT, CDR2 YNNKEL (reference sequence). In DNA, the CDR3 is TGTGCCAGCAGCCGCGACAGGGGGTCGAACACCGGGGAGCTGTTTTTT. This encodes CASSRDRGSNTGELFF.

This chain connects TRBV14 to TRBJ2-2; TRBD1 or TRBD2 may be the D gene (5 bases each). CDR3 size: 15 residues. Germline values: CDR1 SGHDN, CDR2 FVKESK. Trimming shortened V by 3 bases and J by 1 base, and 9 bases separated the two germline ends. In nucleotides, the CDR3 is TGTGCCAGCAGCCAGGGACCTAAGAACACCGGGGAGCTGTTTTTT. Protein sequence: CASSQGPKNTGELFF.

The rearrangement joins TRBV20-1 to TRBJ1-5; no definite D call. V lost 4 bases, J lost 0 bases, and 16 bases lay in between. The germline V gene has CDR1 DFQATT and CDR2 SNEGSKA (reference sequence). The CDR3 has 16 residues. For the CDR3, the DNA is TGCAGTGCTATCAAGGGTTTCGTCAATAGCAATCAGCCCCAGCATTTT. This encodes CSAIKGFVNSNQPQHF.

This chain joins TRBV7-9 and TRBJ2-7, with unresolved D. The V and J ends lost 2 bases and 0 bases respectively, with 11 bases between them. The CDR3 has 15 amino acids. CDR1 is SEHNR and CDR2 is FQNEAQ in the germline V gene (reference sequence). The CDR3 nucleotides read TGTGCCAGCAGCTTAAGGGTACCGGGCTCCTACGAGCAGTACTTC. Translating gives CASSLRVPGSYEQYF.

This clonotype has more than one count but fewer than ten. This chain uses TRBV12-3 or TRBV12-4 with TRBJ2-7; no reliable D call. Trimming removed 2 bases from V and 3 bases from J, with 5 bases in between. The CDR3 length is 12 residues. The DNA of the CDR3 is TGTGCCAGCAGTTTAAAGGGCTACGAGCAGTACTTC. Translated: CASSLKGYEQYF.

The chain combines TRBV20-1 with TRBJ2-3; tentatively, D is TRBD2 (5 bases). The germline V gene encodes CDR1 DFQATT and CDR2 SNEGSKA (reference sequence). V lost 6 bases, J lost 0 bases, and 13 bases lay in between. The CDR3 contains 14 residues. The CDR3 sequence is CSASTGSSTDTQYF. The CDR3 coding sequence is TGCAGTGCCAGTACGGGATCTAGCACAGATACGCAGTATTTT.

The chain is built from TRBV6-2 or TRBV6-3 and TRBJ2-3; the D gene is possibly TRBD2 (6 bases). The CDR3 has 15 residues. The germline V gene has CDR1 MNHEY and CDR2 SVGEGT. V gave up 3 bases and J gave up 0 bases, with 10 bases separating them. For the CDR3, the DNA is TGTGCCAGCAGTTATAGACGGGGGAGCACAGATACGCAGTATTTT. This gives the protein CASSYRRGSTDTQYF.

CDR3 in DNA: TGTGCCAGTAGTAAAACAGGGTTGGGTAATTCACCCCTCCACTTT. Its translation: CASSKTGLGNSPLHF. This chain connects TRBV19 to TRBJ1-6; a weak D match, TRBD1 (6 bases). The CDR3 length is 15 residues. With 4 bases removed from V and 6 bases from J, the gap between germline ends came to 13 bases. Germline V gene data show CDR1 as LNHDA and CDR2 as SQIVND (reference sequence).

The rearrangement links TRBV20-1 to TRBJ2-5; D is unclear. Germline CDR1 and CDR2: DFQATT and SNEGSKA (reference sequence). The CDR3 is 16 amino acids. The germline V and J ends were trimmed by 6 bases and 2 bases, with 22 bases remaining between them. CDR3 sequence: CSAPSRSRSLQETQYF. DNA of the CDR3: TGCAGTGCGCCCTCGAGGTCTAGGAGCCTTCAAGAGACCCAGTACTTC.

This chain joins TRBV25-1 and TRBJ1-4; D perhaps matches TRBD1 (5 bases). V was clipped by 1 base and J by 5 bases, with 11 bases between them. Germline CDR1 MGHDK, CDR2 SYGVNS. The CDR3 has 15 amino acids. For the CDR3, the DNA is TGTGCCAGCAGTGAATTTAAAGGGGACAATGAAAAACTGTTTTTT. The encoded protein is CASSEFKGDNEKLFF.

This clonotype was seen only a few times. This chain connects TRBV27 to TRBJ1-2; D is perhaps TRBD1 (5 bases). CDR1 is MNHEY, CDR2 SMNVEV, per germline (reference sequence). This CDR3 has 12 residues. V was clipped by 6 bases and J by 4 bases, with 9 bases between them. The CDR3 coding sequence is TGTGCCAGCAGCCGGGGGTCCTATGGCTACACCTTC. Amino acids: CASSRGSYGYTF.

This sequence joins TRBV19 and TRBJ1-2, with 9 bases lining up with TRBD1. Germline assignment: CDR1 LNHDA and CDR2 SQIVND (reference sequence). V trimming: 7 bases; J trimming: 6 bases; junction bases outside the gene matches: 3. This CDR3 is 12 amino acids long. CDR3 nucleotide sequence: TGTGCCAGTAAAGGACAGGGGCATGGCTACACCTTC. Protein product: CASKGQGHGYTF. Drawing the rest from reference TRBV19 and TRBJ1-2, the complete variable domain is DGGITQSPKYLFRKEGQNVTLSCEQNLNHDAMYWYRQDPGQGLRLIYYSQIVNDFQKGDIAEGYSVSREKKESFPLTVTSAQKNPTAFYLCASKGQGHGYTFGSGTRLTVV.

V and J are TRBV20-1 and TRBJ2-2; D is perhaps TRBD1 (6 bases). Trimming took off 4 bases at V and 3 bases at J, with 12 bases between the two ends. This CDR3 has 14 residues. Germline CDR1 and CDR2: DFQATT and SNEGSKA (reference sequence). In DNA, the CDR3 is TGCAGTGCTACTGACAGGATCCACACCGGGGAGCTGTTTTTT. This codes for CSATDRIHTGELFF.

CDR3 sequence: CASSTYSGPSSYNEQFF. CDR3 sequence (DNA): TGTGCCAGTAGTACCTATAGCGGCCCAAGCTCCTACAATGAGCAGTTCTTC. This sequence joins TRBV19 and TRBJ2-1; a possible D gene is TRBD2 (6 bases). Germline V gene sequence: CDR1 LNHDA, CDR2 SQIVND (reference sequence). CDR3 length: 17 residues. The V end lost 4 bases, the J end lost 0 bases, and 16 bases lay between the germline ends.